This T cell receptor beta chain was obtained from a study of blood T cell repertoires in COVID-19. Overall study: COVID-19 samples collected from the United States, Italy and Spain covered acute and convalescent phases.

Trimming took 1 base from V and 11 from J, leaving 15 bases between them. The CDR3 is 14 amino acids. Germline assignment: CDR1 MNHNS and CDR2 SASEGT. Under the authors' procedure: Amplification of reference gene primers provided the estimated nucleated cell counts. Sequencing was performed with immunoSEQ multiplex PCR; in TCRdb, only in-frame clones are kept and a portion is missing. V and J calls and clone size are those listed in that table; D and trimming were worked out from the DNA. The table has 66,000 or so clones, 70% to 90% seen once; the top ten hold 5.5% to 8.5%. The chain couples TRBV6-1 to TRBJ2-1, with TRBD2 as a possible D gene (6 bases). Sequenced material: peripheral blood. This TCR was sampled from a man in his fifties with active COVID-19. This chain's CDR3 is CASSEDWEAKKQFF. The CDR3, as DNA: TGTGCCAGCAGTGAAGATTGGGAGGCCAAAAAGCAGTTCTTC.